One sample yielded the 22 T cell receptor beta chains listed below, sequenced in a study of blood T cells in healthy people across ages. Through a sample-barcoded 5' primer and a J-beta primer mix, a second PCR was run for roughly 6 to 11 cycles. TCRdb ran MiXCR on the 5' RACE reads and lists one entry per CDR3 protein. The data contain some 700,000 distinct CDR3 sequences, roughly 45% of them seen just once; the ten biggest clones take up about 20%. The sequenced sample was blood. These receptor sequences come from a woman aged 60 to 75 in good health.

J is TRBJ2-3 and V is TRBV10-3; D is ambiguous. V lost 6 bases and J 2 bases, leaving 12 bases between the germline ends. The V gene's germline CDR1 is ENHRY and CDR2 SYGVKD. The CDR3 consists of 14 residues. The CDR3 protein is CAIRAQDLTDTQYF. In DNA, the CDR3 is TGTGCCATCAGGGCCCAGGACCTCACAGATACGCAGTATTTT.

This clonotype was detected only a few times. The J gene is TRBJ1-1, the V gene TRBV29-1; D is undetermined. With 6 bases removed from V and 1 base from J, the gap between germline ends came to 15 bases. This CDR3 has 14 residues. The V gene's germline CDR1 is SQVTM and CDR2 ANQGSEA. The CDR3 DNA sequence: TGCAGCGTGTCCCGGACGGAAAAGAACACTGAAGCTTTCTTT. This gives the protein CSVSRTEKNTEAFF.

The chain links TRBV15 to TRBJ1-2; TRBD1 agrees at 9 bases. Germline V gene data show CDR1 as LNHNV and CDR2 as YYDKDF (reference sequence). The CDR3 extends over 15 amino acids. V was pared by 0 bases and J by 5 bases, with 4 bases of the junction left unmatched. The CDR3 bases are TGTGCCACCAGCAGAGATCGGGGACAGGGATATGGCTACACCTTC. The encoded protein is CATSRDRGQGYGYTF.

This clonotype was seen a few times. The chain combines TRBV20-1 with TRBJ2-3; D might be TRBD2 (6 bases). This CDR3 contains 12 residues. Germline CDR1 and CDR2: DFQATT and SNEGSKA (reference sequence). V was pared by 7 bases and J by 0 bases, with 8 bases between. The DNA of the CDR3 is TGCAGTGTGCTAGCGAGCACAGATACGCAGTATTTT. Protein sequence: CSVLASTDTQYF.

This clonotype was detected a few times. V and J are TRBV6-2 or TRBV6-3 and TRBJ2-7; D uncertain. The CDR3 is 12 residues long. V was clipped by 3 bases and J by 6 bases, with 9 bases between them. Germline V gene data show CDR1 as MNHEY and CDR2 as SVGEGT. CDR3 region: CASSYSRFEQYF. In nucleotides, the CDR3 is TGTGCCAGCAGTTATTCTCGCTTCGAGCAGTACTTC.

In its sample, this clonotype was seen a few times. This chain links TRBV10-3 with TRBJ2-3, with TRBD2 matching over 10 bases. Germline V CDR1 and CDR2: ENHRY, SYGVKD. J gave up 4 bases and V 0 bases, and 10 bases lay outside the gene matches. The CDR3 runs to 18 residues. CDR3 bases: TGTGCCATCAGTGAGTCAAGCGGGGGGGCCCCTTCTTCAGATACGCAGTATTTT. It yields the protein CAISESSGGAPSSDTQYF.

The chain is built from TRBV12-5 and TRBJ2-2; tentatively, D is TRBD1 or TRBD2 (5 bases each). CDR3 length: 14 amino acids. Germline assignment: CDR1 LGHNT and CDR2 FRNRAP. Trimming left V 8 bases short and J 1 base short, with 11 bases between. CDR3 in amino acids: CASTRDGNTGELFF. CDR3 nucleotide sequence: TGTGCTAGTACACGGGACGGGAACACCGGGGAGCTGTTTTTT.

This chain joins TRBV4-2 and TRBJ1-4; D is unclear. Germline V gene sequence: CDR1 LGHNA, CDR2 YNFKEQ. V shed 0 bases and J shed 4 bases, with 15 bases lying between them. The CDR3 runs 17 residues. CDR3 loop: CASSQDQGQINNEKLFF. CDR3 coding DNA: TGTGCCAGCAGCCAAGATCAAGGGCAGATTAATAATGAAAAACTGTTTTTT.

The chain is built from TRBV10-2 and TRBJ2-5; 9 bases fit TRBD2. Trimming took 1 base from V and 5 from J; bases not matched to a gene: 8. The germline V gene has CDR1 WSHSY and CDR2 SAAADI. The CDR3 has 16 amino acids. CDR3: CASSEFSGSFGETQYF. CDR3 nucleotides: TGCGCCAGCAGTGAGTTTAGCGGGAGCTTCGGTGAGACCCAGTACTTC.

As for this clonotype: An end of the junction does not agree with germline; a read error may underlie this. CDR3 sequence: CAGSSSGRAVDEQFF. In DNA, the CDR3 is TGTGCCGGCAGTTCCAGCGGGAGGGCCGTAGATGAGCAGTTCTTC. This chain joins TRBV12-3 or TRBV12-4 and TRBJ2-1; 10 nucleotides align to TRBD2. The CDR3 extends over 15 amino acids.

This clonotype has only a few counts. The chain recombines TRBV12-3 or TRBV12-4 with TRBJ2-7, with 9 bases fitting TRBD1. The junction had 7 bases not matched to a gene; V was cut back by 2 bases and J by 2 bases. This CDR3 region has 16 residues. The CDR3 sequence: CASSLSGGQGTYEQYF. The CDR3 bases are TGTGCCAGCAGTTTATCGGGAGGACAGGGGACCTACGAGCAGTACTTC.

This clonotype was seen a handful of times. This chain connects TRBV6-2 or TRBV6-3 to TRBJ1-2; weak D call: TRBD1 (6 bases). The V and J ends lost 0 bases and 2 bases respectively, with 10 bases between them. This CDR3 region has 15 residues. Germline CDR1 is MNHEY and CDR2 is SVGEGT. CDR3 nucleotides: TGTGCCAGCAGTTACTCAGGCAGGGGCAACTATGGCTACACCTTC. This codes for CASSYSGRGNYGYTF.

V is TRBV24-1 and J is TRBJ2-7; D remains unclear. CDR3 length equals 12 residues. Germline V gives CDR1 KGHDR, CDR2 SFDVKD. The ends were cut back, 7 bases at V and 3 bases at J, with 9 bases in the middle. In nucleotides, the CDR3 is TGTGCCACCAGGGGTCAGAACTACGAGCAGTACTTC. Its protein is CATRGQNYEQYF.

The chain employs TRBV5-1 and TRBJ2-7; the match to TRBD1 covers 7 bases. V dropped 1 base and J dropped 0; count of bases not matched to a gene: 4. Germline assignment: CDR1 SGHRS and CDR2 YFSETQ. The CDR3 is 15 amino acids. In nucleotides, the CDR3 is TGCGCCAGCAGCTTGCAGGGGGTCCCCTCCTACGAGCAGTACTTC. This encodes CASSLQGVPSYEQYF.

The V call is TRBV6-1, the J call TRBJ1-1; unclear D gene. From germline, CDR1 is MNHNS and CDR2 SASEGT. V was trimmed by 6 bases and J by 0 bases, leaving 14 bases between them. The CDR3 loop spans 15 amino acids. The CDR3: CASRTPGVMNTEAFF. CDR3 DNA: TGTGCCAGCAGGACCCCGGGAGTGATGAACACTGAAGCTTTCTTT.

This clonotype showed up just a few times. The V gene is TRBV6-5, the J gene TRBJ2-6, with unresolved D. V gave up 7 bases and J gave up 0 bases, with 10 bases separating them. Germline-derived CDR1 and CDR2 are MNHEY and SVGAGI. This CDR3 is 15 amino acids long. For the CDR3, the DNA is TGTGCCAGCACCCTGATGGGCTCTGGGGCCAACGTCCTGACTTTC. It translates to CASTLMGSGANVLTF.

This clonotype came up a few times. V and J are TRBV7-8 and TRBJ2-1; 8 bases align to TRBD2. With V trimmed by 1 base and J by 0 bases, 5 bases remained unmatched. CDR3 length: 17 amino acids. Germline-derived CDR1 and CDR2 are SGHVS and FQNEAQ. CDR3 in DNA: TGTGCCAGCAGCTTAGGAAGCGGGAGCGTCTCCTACAATGAGCAGTTCTTC. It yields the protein CASSLGSGSVSYNEQFF.

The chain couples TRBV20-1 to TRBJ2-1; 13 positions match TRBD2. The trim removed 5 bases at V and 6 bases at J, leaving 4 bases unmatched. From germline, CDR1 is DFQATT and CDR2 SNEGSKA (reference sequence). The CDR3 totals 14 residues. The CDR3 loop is CSAARLAGGNEQFF. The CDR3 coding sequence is TGCAGTGCTGCCCGACTAGCGGGAGGCAATGAGCAGTTCTTC.

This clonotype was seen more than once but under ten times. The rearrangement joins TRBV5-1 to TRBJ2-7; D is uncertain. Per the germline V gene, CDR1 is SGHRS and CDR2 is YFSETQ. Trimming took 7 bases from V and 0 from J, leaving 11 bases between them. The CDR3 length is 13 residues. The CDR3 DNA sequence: TGCGCCAGCTGGGTCACGGGCTCCTACGAGCAGTACTTC. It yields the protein CASWVTGSYEQYF. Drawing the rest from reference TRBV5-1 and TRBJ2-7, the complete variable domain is KAGVTQTPRYLIKTRGQQVTLSCSPISGHRSVSWYQQTPGQGLQFLFEYFSETQRNKGNFPGRFSGRQFSNSRSEMNVSTLELGDSALYLCASWVTGSYEQYFGPGTRLTVT.

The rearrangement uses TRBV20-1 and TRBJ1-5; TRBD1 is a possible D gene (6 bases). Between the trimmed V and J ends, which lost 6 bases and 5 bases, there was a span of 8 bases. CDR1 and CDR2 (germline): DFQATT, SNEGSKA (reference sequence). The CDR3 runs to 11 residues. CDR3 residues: CSAGGYQPQHF. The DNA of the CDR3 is TGCAGTGCCGGGGGCTATCAGCCCCAGCATTTT.

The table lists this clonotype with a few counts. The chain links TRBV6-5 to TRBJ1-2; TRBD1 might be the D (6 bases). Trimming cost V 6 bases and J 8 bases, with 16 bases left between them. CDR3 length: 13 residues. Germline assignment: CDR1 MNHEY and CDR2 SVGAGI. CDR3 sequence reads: CASSTDSFKGYTF. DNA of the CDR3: TGTGCCAGCAGCACGGACAGTTTCAAAGGCTACACCTTC.

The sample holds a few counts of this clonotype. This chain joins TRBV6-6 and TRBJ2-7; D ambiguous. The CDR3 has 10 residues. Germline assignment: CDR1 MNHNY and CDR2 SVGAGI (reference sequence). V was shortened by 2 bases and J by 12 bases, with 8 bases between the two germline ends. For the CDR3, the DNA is TGTGCCAGCAGTTACGTTTGGGGGTACTTC. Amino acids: CASSYVWGYF.